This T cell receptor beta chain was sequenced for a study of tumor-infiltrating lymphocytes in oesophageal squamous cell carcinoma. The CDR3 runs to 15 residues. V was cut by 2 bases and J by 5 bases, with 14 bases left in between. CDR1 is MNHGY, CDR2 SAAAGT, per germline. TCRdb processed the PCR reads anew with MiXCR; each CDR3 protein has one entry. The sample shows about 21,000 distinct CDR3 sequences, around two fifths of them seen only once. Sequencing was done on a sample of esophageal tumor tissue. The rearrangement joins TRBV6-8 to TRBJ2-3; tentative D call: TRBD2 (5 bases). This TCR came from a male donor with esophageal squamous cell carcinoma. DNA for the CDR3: TGTGCCAGCAGTTACCCGCCTGAAGGGAGAGATACGCAGTATTTT. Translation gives CASSYPPEGRDTQYF.